A selection of T cell receptor beta chains follows, all from one sample in a study of technical replicates of blood from a handful of donors. Only in-frame clones appear in the TCRdb table, and some are missing; sequencing was by immunoSEQ multiplex PCR. Of approximately 51,000 clones listed, roughly 93% are singletons. Sequencing used PBMCs. All receptors derive from a human donor in good health. Some clones in this sample may be carry-over from other donors' samples. Both conserved end residues are part of each CDR3. D genes are given only for firm matches. Not every row has a clone size; where given, it reads once, few, many or a size class.

size: NA; V: TRBV2; D: NA; J: TRBJ1-5; DNA: TGTGCCAGCAGCCGGACTGTTAGCAATCAGCCCCAGCATTTT; CDR3: CASSRTVSNQPQHF
size: NA; V: TRBV4-2; D: TRBD1; J: TRBJ2-5; DNA: TGTGCCAGCAGCCCTGGGGGACAGCAAGAGACCCAGTACTTC; CDR3: CASSPGGQQETQYF
size: NA; V: TRBV2; D: TRBD1; J: TRBJ1-6; DNA: TGTGCCAGCGGGGACAGGGTTGGGAATTCACCCCTCCACTTT; CDR3: CASGDRVGNSPLHF
size: NA; V: TRBV7-6; D: TRBD1; J: TRBJ1-5; DNA: TGTGCCAGCAGCTCCGGGACAGGGGGCTATAGCAATCAGCCCCAGCATTTT; CDR3: CASSSGTGGYSNQPQHF
size: NA; V: TRBV19; D: TRBD2; J: TRBJ2-1; DNA: TGTGCCAGTACCGGCCAAGGGCTAGCGGAATACAATGAGCAGTTCTTC; CDR3: CASTGQGLAEYNEQFF
size: NA; V: TRBV5-1; D: TRBD1; J: TRBJ1-1; DNA: TGCGCCAGCAGCCTAAGACAGGGTGGCACTGAAGCTTTCTTT; CDR3: CASSLRQGGTEAFF
size: NA; V: TRBV25-1; D: TRBD1; J: TRBJ2-7; DNA: TGTGCCAGCAGTGGAGACAGGGGGAATTACGAGCAGTACTTC; CDR3: CASSGDRGNYEQYF
size: NA; V: TRBV7-3; D: NA; J: TRBJ2-3; DNA: TGTGCCAGCAGCCGGGGGGCCCGCACAGATACGCAGTATTTT; CDR3: CASSRGARTDTQYF
size: NA; V: TRBV7-8; D: TRBD1; J: TRBJ1-1; DNA: TGTGCCAGCAGCTTAACAGGGGGGACTGAAGCTTTCTTT; CDR3: CASSLTGGTEAFF
size: NA; V: TRBV4-2; D: TRBD1; J: TRBJ2-4; DNA: TGTGCCAGCAGCCAAGCCCTAATGGACAGGGAGAAAAACATTCAGTACTTC; CDR3: CASSQALMDREKNIQYF
size: once; V: TRBV5-6; D: TRBD1; J: TRBJ2-5; DNA: TGTGCCAGCAGCTTACAGGGGGTTCAAGAGACCCAGTACTTC; CDR3: CASSLQGVQETQYF
size: NA; V: TRBV6-6; D: TRBD1; J: TRBJ2-7; DNA: TGTGCCAGCAGCGGTCGTAGGGGGCATGAGCAGTACTTC; CDR3: CASSGRRGHEQYF
size: NA; V: TRBV6-5; D: NA; J: TRBJ1-1; DNA: TGTGCCAGCAGTCGAGTCAGGGCCTGGAACACTGAAGCTTTCTTT; CDR3: CASSRVRAWNTEAFF
size: NA; V: TRBV2; D: NA; J: TRBJ2-2; DNA: TGTGCCAGCAGCGTGACACCGAACACCGGGGAGCTGTTTTTT; CDR3: CASSVTPNTGELFF
size: NA; V: TRBV5-6; D: TRBD1; J: TRBJ2-7; DNA: TGTGCCAGCAGCTTGGCCCCGGGACAGGGCTTCTACGAGCAGTACTTC; CDR3: CASSLAPGQGFYEQYF
size: NA; V: TRBV11-2; D: NA; J: TRBJ1-5; DNA: TGTGCCAGCAGCACAGGGACGGGTCTTAATCAGCCCCAGCATTTT; CDR3: CASSTGTGLNQPQHF
size: NA; V: TRBV4-3; D: TRBD2; J: TRBJ2-7; DNA: TGCGCCAGCAGCCAAGATTCCGGGACTAGCGACCCTCTTACCTACGAGCAGTACTTC; CDR3: CASSQDSGTSDPLTYEQYF
size: NA; V: TRBV29-1; D: NA; J: TRBJ1-1; DNA: TGCAGCGCCGCTGGTAGTCGGTACACTGAAGCTTTCTTT; CDR3: CSAAGSRYTEAFF
size: NA; V: TRBV4-3; D: NA; J: TRBJ2-3; DNA: TGCGCCAGCAGCCAAGGGGAGGCAGATACGCAGTATTTT; CDR3: CASSQGEADTQYF
size: NA; V: TRBV9; D: TRBD2; J: TRBJ2-1; DNA: TGTGCCAGCAGCGTAGCTGGGCGGGAGGACCTTAATGAGCAGTTCTTC; CDR3: CASSVAGREDLNEQFF
size: NA; V: TRBV6-1; D: TRBD1; J: TRBJ1-5; DNA: TGTGCCAGCAGTAAAGGACAGGGTCCAGTAGGGCAGCCCCAGCATTTT; CDR3: CASSKGQGPVGQPQHF
size: NA; V: TRBV6-1; D: TRBD1; J: TRBJ1-5; DNA: TGTGCCAGCAGTGAAGCGAAGACAGGGGGGAATCAGCCCCAGCATTTT; CDR3: CASSEAKTGGNQPQHF
size: NA; V: TRBV6-4; D: NA; J: TRBJ2-1; DNA: TGTGCCAGCAGTGACTCAAGTAACAGCGAGCAGTTCTTC; CDR3: CASSDSSNSEQFF
size: NA; V: TRBV9; D: TRBD2; J: TRBJ2-7; DNA: TGTGCCAGCAGCGGATTAGCGGGGAGTGACGAGCAGTACTTC; CDR3: CASSGLAGSDEQYF
size: NA; V: TRBV18; D: NA; J: TRBJ1-2; DNA: TGTGCCAGCTCACCCACAGAGCAAAACTATGGCTACACCTTC; CDR3: CASSPTEQNYGYTF
size: NA; V: TRBV10-3; D: TRBD1; J: TRBJ2-7; DNA: TGTGCCATCAGTGAGAGGGACAGGGGCGTTTACGAGCAGTACTTC; CDR3: CAISERDRGVYEQYF
size: NA; V: TRBV29-1; D: NA; J: TRBJ1-1; DNA: TGCAGCGTTGTGGTCCGAGTGGGCGCTGAAGCTTTCTTT; CDR3: CSVVVRVGAEAFF
size: NA; V: TRBV9; D: TRBD2; J: TRBJ2-3; DNA: TGTGCCAGCAGCATTAGCGGGAGCGGTGATACGCAGTATTTT; CDR3: CASSISGSGDTQYF
size: NA; V: TRBV27; D: NA; J: TRBJ2-2; DNA: TGTGCCAGCAGTCTAGCCGGGGAGCTGTTTTTT; CDR3: CASSLAGELFF
size: NA; V: TRBV7-2; D: NA; J: TRBJ1-6; DNA: TGTGCCAGCAGCCAAAATATACGGAGCTATAATTCACCCCTCCACTTT; CDR3: CASSQNIRSYNSPLHF
size: NA; V: TRBV15; D: NA; J: TRBJ2-7; DNA: TGTGCCACCAGCAGAGGGACAATCTACGAGCAGTACTTC; CDR3: CATSRGTIYEQYF
size: NA; V: TRBV29-1; D: NA; J: TRBJ1-4; DNA: TGCAGCGTTAACCCCAGGGCCGGTGGAAAACTGTTTTTT; CDR3: CSVNPRAGGKLFF
size: NA; V: TRBV6-1; D: TRBD1; J: TRBJ1-1; DNA: TGTGCCAGCAGGGAAACAGGGGGCGTCACTGAAGCTTTCTTT; CDR3: CASRETGGVTEAFF
size: NA; V: TRBV27; D: TRBD1; J: TRBJ1-2; DNA: TGTGCCAGCAGTGGACGACAGGGGGCTGGTGGCTACACCTTC; CDR3: CASSGRQGAGGYTF
size: NA; V: TRBV4-1; D: NA; J: TRBJ1-3; DNA: TGCGCCAGCAGCCCGGGTCTTGGAAACACCATATATTTT; CDR3: CASSPGLGNTIYF
size: NA; V: TRBV21-1; D: NA; J: TRBJ2-3; DNA: TGTGCCAGCAGCAATGTTTTACTTTTAGCGGAGTGCACAGATACGCAGTATTTT; CDR3: CASSNVLLLAECTDTQYF
size: NA; V: TRBV5-4; D: NA; J: TRBJ2-5; DNA: TGTGCCAGCAGCTTGTGGGGGGGGGCGGTGACCCAGTACTTC; CDR3: CASSLWGGAVTQYF
size: NA; V: TRBV30; D: NA; J: TRBJ1-1; DNA: TGTGCCTGGAAAAATCAGGGGAACACTGAAGCTTTCTTT; CDR3: CAWKNQGNTEAFF
size: NA; V: TRBV5-6; D: NA; J: TRBJ2-5; DNA: TGTGCCAGCAGCGGGCCTCTTACACAACAAGAGACCCAGTACTTC; CDR3: CASSGPLTQQETQYF
size: NA; V: TRBV7-8; D: NA; J: TRBJ1-5; DNA: TGTGCCAGCAGCTTAGGACAGGTCGTGTCCCAGCATTTT; CDR3: CASSLGQVVSQHF
size: NA; V: TRBV7-2; D: NA; J: TRBJ2-3; DNA: TGTGCCAGCAGCCCCCCTGAGGGGGCAGATACGCAGTATTTT; CDR3: CASSPPEGADTQYF
size: NA; V: TRBV15; D: NA; J: TRBJ2-3; DNA: TGTGCCACCAGCAGAGATCGTCTAGATACGCAGTATTTT; CDR3: CATSRDRLDTQYF
size: NA; V: TRBV7-9; D: NA; J: TRBJ2-1; DNA: TGTGCCAGCAGCCCGTGGACTAACAATGAGCAGTTCTTC; CDR3: CASSPWTNNEQFF
size: once; V: TRBV30; D: NA; J: TRBJ1-4; DNA: TGTGCCTGGAGTGAGGGGAGGGAAAAACTGTTTTTT; CDR3: CAWSEGREKLFF
size: NA; V: TRBV7-2; D: NA; J: TRBJ1-5; DNA: TGTGCCAGCAGCTTGGGCGGGTCCGACCCCCAGCATTTT; CDR3: CASSLGGSDPQHF
size: NA; V: TRBV6-5; D: NA; J: TRBJ2-7; DNA: TGTGCCAGCAGCAAAACGGGCTACGAGCAGTACTTC; CDR3: CASSKTGYEQYF
size: NA; V: TRBV12-5; D: TRBD1; J: TRBJ1-4; DNA: TGTGCTAGTGGTTTAGGACAGGGGGCAATTGAAAAACTGTTTTTT; CDR3: CASGLGQGAIEKLFF
size: NA; V: TRBV6-1; D: TRBD1; J: TRBJ2-5; DNA: TGTGCCAGCAATTCAGGGGGCGGCTTGGAGACCCAGTACTTC; CDR3: CASNSGGGLETQYF
size: NA; V: TRBV21-1; D: NA; J: TRBJ2-7; DNA: TGTGCCAGCAGCATGGGAGGTCGCTACGAGCAGTACTTC; CDR3: CASSMGGRYEQYF
size: once; V: TRBV4-3; D: NA; J: TRBJ2-1; DNA: TGCGCCAGCAGATGGAATATACAATCGGGTAATGAGCAGTTCTTC; CDR3: CASRWNIQSGNEQFF
size: NA; V: TRBV6-5; D: TRBD2; J: TRBJ2-7; DNA: TGTGCCAGCAGTGGGACTACCTCCTACGAGCAGTACTTC; CDR3: CASSGTTSYEQYF